Listed below are T cell receptor beta chains from one sample, sequenced in a study of shared clonotypes between healthy human individuals. The table came from immunoSEQ multiplex PCR; TCRdb's copy has only in-frame clones and leaves some out. Of 850,000 to 1,100,000 clones listed, about 72% are singletons. The sample consisted of memory CD4+ T cells from PBMCs. The receptors derive from a man younger than 30 in good health. Some clones in this sample may be carry-over from other donors' samples. CDR3s include the opening cysteine and the closing phenylalanine or tryptophan. The order of the fields is clone size, J gene, D gene, V gene, CDR3 DNA, CDR3 protein. The D gene is left open where the match is weak. Only some rows state a clone size, as once, few, many or a class for expanded clones.

- | TRBJ1-6 | - | TRBV25-1 | TGTGCCAGCAGTGTCCCTGGACCGGGGGGTAATTCACCCCTCCACTTT | CASSVPGPGGNSPLHF
- | TRBJ2-1 | TRBD2 | TRBV2 | TGTGCCAGCAGTGAGCGTGGCATGGGACTAGCGGGAGTAAATGAGCAGTTCTTC | CASSERGMGLAGVNEQFF
- | TRBJ2-7 | TRBD2 | TRBV6-5 | TGTGCCAGCAGTTACTCGTTACTAGCGCCCCTCTACGAGCAGTACTTC | CASSYSLLAPLYEQYF
few | TRBJ2-4 | - | TRBV5-1 | TGCGCCAGCAGCTTGGGAGGCGGAGCCAAAAACATTCAGTACTTC | CASSLGGGAKNIQYF
- | TRBJ2-7 | - | TRBV6-6 | TGTGCCAGCAGCCCCCCCCCGGCACACTCCTACGAGCAGTACTTC | CASSPPPAHSYEQYF
- | TRBJ2-2 | - | TRBV7-2 | TGTGCCAGCAGCTTAGAAGCCACCGGGGAGCTGTTTTTT | CASSLEATGELFF
- | TRBJ2-6 | - | TRBV28 | TGCGGGACCGGGACGTCCCTTGGTGGGGCCAACGTCCTGACTTTC | CGTGTSLGGANVLTF
few | TRBJ1-3 | - | TRBV5-1 | TGCGCCAGCAGAGAAACGCCAGGGGAAGGAAACACCATATATTTT | CASRETPGEGNTIYF
- | TRBJ2-3 | - | TRBV4-3 | TGCGCCAGCAGCCAAGCGGCGGACCTTCGAGATACGCAGTATTTT | CASSQAADLRDTQYF
- | TRBJ1-2 | - | TRBV28 | TGTGCCAGCAGACTCCCCAACCAGAGGGGCTACACCTTC | CASRLPNQRGYTF
- | TRBJ2-5 | TRBD1 | TRBV7-3 | TGTGCCAGCAGCCGGGGACAGGGCGAGACCCAGTACTTC | CASSRGQGETQYF
- | TRBJ1-5 | - | TRBV4-1 | TGCGCCAGCAGCCAAGGGGCCGTTGGGGGGGCACCTCAGCCCCAGCATTTT | CASSQGAVGGAPQPQHF
- | TRBJ2-2 | TRBD1 | TRBV18 | TGTGCCAGCTCAAGGGGGCCGGACACCGGGGAGCTGTTTTTT | CASSRGPDTGELFF
- | TRBJ1-5 | - | TRBV2 | TGTGCCAGCAGTGCGATAGCGAGCAATCAGCCCCAGCATTTT | CASSAIASNQPQHF
- | TRBJ1-2 | - | TRBV28 | TGTGCCAGCAGTTTATTTTCCGATGGAGGGGGTGGCTACACCTTC | CASSLFSDGGGGYTF
- | TRBJ2-1 | TRBD2 | TRBV5-8 | TGTGCCAGCAGCCCATTCTCTAGCGGGGGTTTCTCCTACAATGAGCAGTTCTTC | CASSPFSSGGFSYNEQFF
- | TRBJ1-2 | - | TRBV5-4 | TGTGCCAGCAGCTCTGGAGGGGGTATCTATGGCTACACCTTC | CASSSGGGIYGYTF
- | TRBJ1-1 | TRBD1 | TRBV4-2 | TGTGCCAGCAGCTTACGGACAGGGGGGATGAACACTGAAGCTTTCTTT | CASSLRTGGMNTEAFF
- | TRBJ2-1 | - | TRBV10-3 | TGTGCCATCAGCCAGAGGGGGATGGGGCCTAACAATGAGCAGTTCTTC | CAISQRGMGPNNEQFF
- | TRBJ2-1 | - | TRBV19 | TGTGCCAGTAGTATGGAAGGGGTTAGATCCTACAATGAGCAGTTCTTC | CASSMEGVRSYNEQFF